The present T cell receptor (beta chain) was sequenced within a study of shared clonotypes between healthy human individuals. This CDR3 spans 14 amino acids. V shed 6 bases, J shed 6 bases, and the junction held 6 bases outside the gene matches. Germline V gives CDR1 LNHDA, CDR2 SQIVND (reference sequence). Data came from immunoSEQ multiplex PCR; TCRdb stores just in-frame clones and leaves some out. The data contain roughly 490,000 clones, 79% of them singletons. The chain joins TRBV19 to TRBJ2-2; 8 positions agree with TRBD1. This clonotype originated in a woman aged 40 to 50 in good health. Some clones in this sample may be carry-over from other donors' samples. What was sequenced was PBMCs. The CDR3 sequence is CASSPTGVPGELFF. DNA for the CDR3: TGTGCCAGTAGCCCGACAGGGGTCCCCGGGGAGCTGTTTTTT.